The 5 T cell receptor beta chains in this list originate from one sample, sequenced in a study. TCRdb reanalysed the RT-PCR reads using MiXCR and keeps one entry per CDR3 protein. This sample has about 680,000 distinct CDR3 sequences, with 14% found just once. The specimen was memory CD4+ T cells from blood. The receptors derive from a female donor in good health, serving as a healthy control.

The sample holds a few counts of this clonotype. The chain uses TRBV4-2 and TRBJ2-7, with D tentatively TRBD2 (5 bases). The CDR3 extends over 15 amino acids. V lost 3 bases, J lost 2 bases, and 14 bases lay in between. Germline CDR1 reads LGHNA; CDR2 reads YNFKEQ. CDR3 sequence: CASSHPGVDTYEQYF. The CDR3 DNA reads TGTGCCAGCAGCCATCCCGGGGTCGATACCTACGAGCAGTACTTC.

The genes are TRBV9 and TRBJ2-3; tentative D call: TRBD2 (6 bases). The V end was cut by 4 bases, the J end by 1 base, with 10 bases between. The CDR3 contains 14 residues. CDR1 is SGDLS, CDR2 YYNGEE, per germline. This CDR3 is CASSKASGTDTQYF. The DNA for the CDR3 is TGTGCCAGCAGCAAAGCTAGCGGCACAGATACGCAGTATTTT.

This clonotype was picked up many times. The chain links TRBV20-1 to TRBJ2-2; 10 nucleotides align to TRBD2. This CDR3 contains 15 residues. Unmatched junction bases numbered 2, after V lost 1 base and J lost 3 bases. The germline CDR1 and CDR2 sequences are DFQATT and SNEGSKA (reference sequence). The CDR3 here is CSARASGRDTGELFF. Written as DNA, the CDR3 is TGCAGTGCTAGAGCCAGCGGGAGGGACACCGGGGAGCTGTTTTTT.

This clonotype was found a few times. The rearrangement joins TRBV24-1 to TRBJ2-6; 7 bases line up with TRBD1. Germline V gene data show CDR1 as KGHDR and CDR2 as SFDVKD. The CDR3 runs 17 residues. The trim removed 6 bases at V and 2 bases at J, leaving 9 bases unmatched. The CDR3 region has the DNA TGTGCCACCAGTCGGACAGGAAGAACAACTGGGGCCAACGTCCTGACTTTC. It is translated as CATSRTGRTTGANVLTF.

Many counts were recorded for this clonotype. V and J are TRBV20-1 and TRBJ1-1, with unresolved D. V lost 1 base and J lost 5, with 8 bases in between. The germline V gene has CDR1 DFQATT and CDR2 SNEGSKA (reference sequence). The CDR3 is made up of 12 amino acids. The CDR3 here is CSARVPRTEAFF. CDR3 sequence (DNA): TGCAGTGCTAGAGTCCCGAGGACTGAAGCTTTCTTT.